This TCR beta chain was recovered during a study of brain T cells in children with intractable seizures. The germline gives CDR1 LGHDT, CDR2 YNNKEL (reference sequence). The CDR3 runs to 16 residues. The V and J ends lost 5 bases and 1 base respectively, with 17 bases between them. Assay used: immunoSEQ multiplex PCR; TCRdb lists only in-frame clones, some missing. The data contain about 76,000 clones, just over 90% of them seen just once; the ten biggest clones take up roughly 1.4%. Study-wide results and caveats: Absence of clones before surgery may stem from lower sequencing depth. Only CDR3 sequence similarity suggested viral specificity, without known HCMV serostatus.

Only cases whose brain tissue showed the highest T cell transcript signatures were sequenced. Concerning this clone: What it binds is unknown.

This clonotype originated in a boy under three years old with tuberous sclerosis and intractable seizures. The chain recombines TRBV3-1 (or the pseudogene TRBV3-2) with TRBJ1-1; D remains ambiguous. The sequencing used peripheral blood, collected at surgery. This CDR3 reads CASSYSPGKGNTEAFF. In DNA, the CDR3 is TGTGCCAGCAGCTATAGCCCCGGGAAGGGGAACACTGAAGCTTTCTTT.